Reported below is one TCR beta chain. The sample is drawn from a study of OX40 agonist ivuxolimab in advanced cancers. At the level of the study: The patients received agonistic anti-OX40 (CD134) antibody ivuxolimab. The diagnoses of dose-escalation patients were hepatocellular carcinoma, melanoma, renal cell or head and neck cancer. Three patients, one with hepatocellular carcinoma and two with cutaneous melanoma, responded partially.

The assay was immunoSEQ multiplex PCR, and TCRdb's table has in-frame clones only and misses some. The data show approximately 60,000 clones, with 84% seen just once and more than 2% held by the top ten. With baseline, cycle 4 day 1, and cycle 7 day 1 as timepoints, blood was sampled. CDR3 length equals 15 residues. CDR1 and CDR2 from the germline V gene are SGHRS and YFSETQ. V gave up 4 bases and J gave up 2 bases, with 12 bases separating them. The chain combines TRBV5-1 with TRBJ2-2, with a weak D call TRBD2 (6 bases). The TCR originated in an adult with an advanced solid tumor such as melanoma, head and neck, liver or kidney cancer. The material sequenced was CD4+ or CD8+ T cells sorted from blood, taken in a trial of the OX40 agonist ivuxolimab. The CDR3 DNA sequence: TGCGCCAGCAGCCTGAATGCGGGAAACACCGGGGAGCTGTTTTTT. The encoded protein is CASSLNAGNTGELFF.